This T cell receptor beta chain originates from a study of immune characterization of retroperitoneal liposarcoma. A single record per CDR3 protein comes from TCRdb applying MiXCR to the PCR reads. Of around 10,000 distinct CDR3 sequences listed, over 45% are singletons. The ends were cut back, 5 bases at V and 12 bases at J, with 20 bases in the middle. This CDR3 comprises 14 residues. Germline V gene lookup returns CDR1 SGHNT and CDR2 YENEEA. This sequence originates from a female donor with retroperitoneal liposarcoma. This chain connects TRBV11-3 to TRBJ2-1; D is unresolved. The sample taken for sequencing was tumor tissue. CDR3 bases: TGTGCCAGCAGCCTCTCCCAGTCCAGGCGGAGGCAGTTCTTC. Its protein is CASSLSQSRRRQFF.